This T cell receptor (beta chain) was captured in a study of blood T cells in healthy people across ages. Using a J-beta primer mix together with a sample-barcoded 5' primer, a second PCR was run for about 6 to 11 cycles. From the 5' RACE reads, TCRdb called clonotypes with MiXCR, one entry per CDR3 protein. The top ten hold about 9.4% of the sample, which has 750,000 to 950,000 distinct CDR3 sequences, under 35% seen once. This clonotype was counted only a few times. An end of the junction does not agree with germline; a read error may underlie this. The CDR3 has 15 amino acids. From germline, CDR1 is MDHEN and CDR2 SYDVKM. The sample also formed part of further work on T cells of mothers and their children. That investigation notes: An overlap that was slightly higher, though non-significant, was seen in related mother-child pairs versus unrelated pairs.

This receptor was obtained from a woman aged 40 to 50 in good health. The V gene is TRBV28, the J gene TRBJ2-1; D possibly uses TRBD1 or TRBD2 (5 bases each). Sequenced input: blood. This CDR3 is CANSFGRDPYNEQFF. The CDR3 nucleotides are TGTGCCAACAGTTTCGGTCGGGACCCCTACAATGAGCAGTTCTTC.